These T cell receptor beta chains were read from a single sample in a study of blood T cell repertoires in COVID-19. Generated by immunoSEQ multiplex PCR, the TCRdb table keeps only in-frame clones and is missing some. This sample has 100,000 to 150,000 clones, with approximately 74% found just once. Material for sequencing was peripheral blood. Every receptor here comes from a man in his fifties or sixties with acute or convalescent COVID-19. Both conserved end residues are part of each CDR3. Only some rows state a clone size, as once, few, many or a class for expanded clones.

TRBJ2-5 | TRBV19 | once | CASSIYGRVGETQYF
TRBJ2-1 | TRBV18 | . | CASSPLRDNEQFF
TRBJ2-4 | TRBV19 | once | CASSTETGEYF
TRBJ2-2 | TRBV2 | once | CATFGLASGELFF
TRBJ2-1 | TRBV6-5 | . | CASTRLGSYNEQFF
TRBJ1-2 | TRBV5-6 | . | CASSLMNREGYGYTF
TRBJ2-7 | TRBV27 | few | CASRSPGQGSTYEQYF
TRBJ1-1 | TRBV7-9 | . | CASSLTGVLNTEAFF
TRBJ2-7 | TRBV30 | few | CAWSVGSGLIYYEQYF
TRBJ2-3 | TRBV19 | . | CASSIKGLSTDTQYF
TRBJ2-1 | TRBV6-6 | once | CASSYGTGTMYNEQFF
TRBJ2-7 | TRBV9 | few | CASSVDVTATYEQYF
TRBJ2-2 | TRBV29-1 | . | CSVRRTGATGELFF
TRBJ2-3 | TRBV20-1 | once | CSASFPSGGSSTDTQYF
TRBJ2-3 | TRBV11-2 | . | CASLRGGSTDTQYF
TRBJ1-2 | TRBV19 | . | CASSIEDRAGGYTF
TRBJ1-4 | TRBV19 | . | CASSHDREAEKLFF
TRBJ2-2 | TRBV27 | . | CASNPAGGYTGELFF
TRBJ2-1 | TRBV20-1 | . | CSASLQGVRNEQFF
TRBJ1-2 | TRBV6-5 | . | CASSSSGTGRYGYTF
TRBJ2-7 | TRBV7-8 | . | CASSLDRAGEQYF
TRBJ2-3 | TRBV29-1 | . | CSVDLLAGPIPDTQYF
TRBJ2-5 | TRBV27 | . | CASTPKPGQEETQYF
TRBJ1-4 | TRBV21-1 | . | CASQGVNEKLFF
TRBJ1-3 | TRBV2 | . | CASREGQGKLSGNTIYF
TRBJ1-2 | TRBV7-3 | . | CASSLQGATNYGYTF
TRBJ2-1 | TRBV5-1 | . | CASSLASSGGLWNEQFF
TRBJ2-1 | TRBV24-1 | . | CATSDFAGGVDEQFF
TRBJ2-1 | TRBV18 | . | CASSPGVAGGPWNEQFF
TRBJ1-4 | TRBV10-3 | . | CAISESTGGGEKLFF
TRBJ2-7 | TRBV6-2/TRBV6-3 | few | CAGSPGQGYEQYF
TRBJ2-3 | TRBV11-3 | few | CASSLSAGGADTQYF
TRBJ2-3 | TRBV3-1/TRBV3-2 | few | CASSDRLDTDTQYF
TRBJ1-5 | TRBV7-9 | . | CASSQQGVDNQPQHF
TRBJ1-5 | TRBV5-1 | . | CASSPGGQGLYQPQHF
TRBJ2-3 | TRBV7-9 | . | CASSLGSSGRTDTQYF
TRBJ2-2 | TRBV5-1 | few | CASSLLDRVIGELFF
TRBJ1-6 | TRBV3-1/TRBV3-2 | . | CASSQAGDYNSPLHF
TRBJ1-6 | TRBV6-4 | . | CASRATGNFNSPLHF
TRBJ2-1 | TRBV29-1 | . | CSTSGGRSSGNYNEQFF
TRBJ2-6 | TRBV2 | . | CASIKGQDLWISGANVLTF
TRBJ1-2 | TRBV19 | . | CASSGTRGLYGYTF
TRBJ2-1 | TRBV11-3 | . | CASSLRTSGGWSYNEQFF
TRBJ2-7 | TRBV5-1 | few | CASSLAPTSGGISYEQYF
TRBJ1-5 | TRBV18 | . | CASSLQASNQPQHF
TRBJ2-2 | TRBV5-1 | . | CASHRPTSGPNTGELFF
TRBJ1-5 | TRBV18 | few | CASSQASGNQPQHF
TRBJ2-3 | TRBV7-9 | . | CASSLDTSADTQYF
TRBJ2-5 | TRBV2 | . | CASSGSTGGETQYF
TRBJ1-4 | TRBV27 | . | CASTGGSEKLFF
TRBJ1-4 | TRBV7-9 | . | CASSRTGTGEKLFF
TRBJ1-1 | TRBV25-1 | . | CASTITFGTEAFF
TRBJ2-2 | TRBV13 | . | CASSLVRLPNTGELFF
TRBJ2-1 | TRBV10-3 | . | CAISGPDRAGNRGHNEQFF
TRBJ2-1 | TRBV7-2 | . | CASSLGTERGLYNEQFF